Below are 10 T cell receptor beta chains sequenced from a single sample in a study of T cell clonality in common variable immunodeficiency. Study-wide points: In common variable immunodeficiency, TCR beta chains reportedly carried fewer deletions and N-nucleotide insertions.

Libraries were prepared by immunoSEQ multiplex PCR; TCRdb keeps only in-frame clonotypes and omits some of them. The sample shows fewer than 20,000 clones, none of them appearing just once. No antigens are known for them. Input material: peripheral blood mononuclear cells. Receptor source: a human donor with common variable immunodeficiency.

This clone was counted between two and nine times. Sequencing ends 3 residues short of the CDR3 end; the germline J gene provides the rest. The gene calls are TRBV6-2 or TRBV6-3 and TRBJ2-1; 11 nucleotides line up with TRBD2. V lost 4 bases, J lost 9 bases, and 11 bases stayed unmatched. The CDR3 has 16 amino acids. CDR1 and CDR2 from the germline V gene are MNHEY and SVGEGT. The CDR3 loop is CASSSRLAGTSGEQFF. Partial CDR3 DNA: TGTGCCAGCAGTTCAAGACTAGCGGGAACGAGTGGTGAG.

This clone was observed a few times. From the germline J gene comes the end of the CDR3, since the read stops 3 residues before it. V is TRBV19 and J is TRBJ1-2; D is unresolved. This CDR3 is built from 13 residues. Per germline, CDR1 LNHDA and CDR2 SQIVND (reference sequence). The covered CDR3 bases are TGTGCCAGTAGTATGAAGGTGCGGGAGGGC. It is translated as CASSMKVREG. The whole CDR3 protein is CASSMKVREGYTF.

Notes on this clone: The read ends 3 residues early relative to the CDR3; the germline J gene fills the gap. The chain uses TRBV5-1 and TRBJ2-2; D is possibly TRBD1 (6 bases). The CDR3 is made up of 14 amino acids. V gave up 0 bases and J gave up 5 bases, with 8 bases separating them. Per germline, CDR1 SGHRS and CDR2 YFSETQ. This CDR3 reads CASSLGGRTGELFF. CDR3 bases read: TGCGCCAGCAGCTTGGGGGGGCGAACCGGGGAG.

At least ten counts were recorded for this clone. The read finishes 3 residues shy of the CDR3 end, and the germline J gene is used to complete it. This chain links TRBV19 with TRBJ1-5; D remains unclear. The length of the CDR3 is 16 residues. Trimming stripped 1 base from V and 2 bases from J, with 12 bases between. Germline values: CDR1 LNHDA, CDR2 SQIVND (reference sequence). CDR3 DNA, as far as it was read: TGTGCCAGTAGTATAGCTGCGGAGGCGGGCAATCAGCCC. Its translation is CASSIAAEAGNQP. From start to end, the CDR3 is CASSIAAEAGNQPQHF. The complete variable domain, with remaining parts taken from reference TRBV19 and TRBJ1-5, reads DGGITQSPKYLFRKEGQNVTLSCEQNLNHDAMYWYRQDPGQGLRLIYYSQIVNDFQKGDIAEGYSVSREKKESFPLTVTSAQKNPTAFYLCASSIAAEAGNQPQHFGDGTRLSIL.

Note on this clone: The missing CDR3 end, 3 residues past where the read stops, is filled in from the germline J gene. The chain combines TRBV18 with TRBJ2-3; TRBD2 agrees at 8 bases. The CDR3 is 15 amino acids. V shed 4 bases and J 4 bases; nucleotides not matched to a gene: 7. The V gene's germline CDR1 is KGHSH and CDR2 LQKENI. The DNA read from the CDR3 is TGTGCCAGCTCACGAGCGGGAGTCGGTCCAGATACG. As protein: CASSRAGVGPDT. In full, the CDR3 reads CASSRAGVGPDTQYF. Full variable domain (rest looked up from reference TRBV18 and TRBJ2-3): NAGVMQNPRHLVRRRGQEARLRCSPMKGHSHVYWYRQLPEEGLKFMVYLQKENIIDESGMPKERFSAEFPKEGPSILRIQQVVRGDSAAYFCASSRAGVGPDTQYFGPGTRLTVL.

About this clone itself: With the read ending 3 residues before the CDR3 end, the germline J gene is used to fill in that end. This chain joins TRBV6-2 or TRBV6-3 and TRBJ2-1; D remains unclear. V shed 7 bases and J shed 9 bases, with 16 bases lying between them. This CDR3 contains 13 residues. From germline, CDR1 is MNHEY and CDR2 SVGEGT. The covered CDR3 bases are TGTGCCAGCACCCCAAATCTCGCGCTTGAG. This translates into CASTPNLALE. The whole CDR3 protein reads CASTPNLALEQFF.

This clone was picked up many times. The observed sequence ends 3 residues before the CDR3 terminus, with the missing tail filled in from the germline J gene. The chain joins TRBV5-4 to TRBJ1-4, with D maybe TRBD1 (6 bases). The germline gives CDR1 SGHNT, CDR2 YYREEE (reference sequence). The CDR3 runs 14 residues. V lost 8 bases and J lost 8, with 19 bases in between. The covered CDR3 bases are TGTGCCAGTTCTCTGGGGGGGCGCGAAGAAAAA. Translating it yields CASSLGGREEK. The full CDR3 is CASSLGGREEKLFF.

This clone was observed a handful of times. The read falls 3 residues short of the CDR3 end, and the missing part is taken from the germline J gene. J is TRBJ2-5 and V is TRBV7-2; D possibly corresponds to TRBD2 (7 bases). The V and J ends lost 4 bases and 4 bases respectively, with 13 bases between them. CDR1 is SGHTA, CDR2 FQGNSA, per germline. This CDR3 has 14 amino acids. CDR3 protein: CASSWGGSGETQYF. The CDR3 bases that were read are TGTGCCAGCAGCTGGGGGGGCTCCGGAGAGACC.

Relative to its sample, this clone is medium-sized. The CDR3 end is not reached by the read, which stops 3 residues before it; the germline J gene fills it in. This chain connects TRBV18 to TRBJ1-2; D is unresolved. Trimming removed 6 bases at V and 6 bases at J, with 14 bases between. There are 13 residues in the CDR3. The germline V gene has CDR1 KGHSH and CDR2 LQKENI. The CDR3 reads CASSPTPADGYTF. Incomplete CDR3 DNA: TGTGCCAGCTCCCCCACTCCCGCGGATGGC. Drawing the rest from reference TRBV18 and TRBJ1-2, the complete variable domain is NAGVMQNPRHLVRRRGQEARLRCSPMKGHSHVYWYRQLPEEGLKFMVYLQKENIIDESGMPKERFSAEFPKEGPSILRIQQVVRGDSAAYFCASSPTPADGYTFGSGTRLTVV.

On this clone: Sequencing ends 3 residues short of the CDR3 end; the germline J gene provides the rest. The rearrangement joins TRBV10-1 to TRBJ2-1; D remains ambiguous. Germline-derived CDR1 and CDR2 are WNHNN and SYGVQD (reference sequence). Deletions cut 3 bases from V and 0 bases from J, with 6 bases between. CDR3 length: 14 amino acids. The part of the CDR3 DNA that was read is TGCGCCAGCAGTGAAAGGGTCTCCTACAATGAG. It translates to CASSERVSYNE. The full CDR3 reads CASSERVSYNEQFF.